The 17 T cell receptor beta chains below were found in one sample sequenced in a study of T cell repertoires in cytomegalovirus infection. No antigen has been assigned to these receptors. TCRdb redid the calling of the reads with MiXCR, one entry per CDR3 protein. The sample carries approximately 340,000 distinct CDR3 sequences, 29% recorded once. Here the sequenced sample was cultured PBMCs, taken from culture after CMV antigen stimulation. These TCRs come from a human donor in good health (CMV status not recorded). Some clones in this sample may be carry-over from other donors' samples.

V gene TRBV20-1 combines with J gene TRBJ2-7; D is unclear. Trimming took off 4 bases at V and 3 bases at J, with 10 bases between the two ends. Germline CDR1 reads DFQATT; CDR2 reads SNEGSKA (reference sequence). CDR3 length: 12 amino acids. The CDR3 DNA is TGCAGTGCTACCAGAAGTAGCTACGAGCAGTACTTC. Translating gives CSATRSSYEQYF.

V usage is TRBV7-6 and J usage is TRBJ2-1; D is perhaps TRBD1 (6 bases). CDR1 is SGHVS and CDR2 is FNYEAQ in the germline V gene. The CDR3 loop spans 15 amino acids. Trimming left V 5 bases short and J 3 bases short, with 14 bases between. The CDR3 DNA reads TGTGCCAGCAGCCACCTCGACAGGAACTACAATGAGCAGTTCTTC. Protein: CASSHLDRNYNEQFF. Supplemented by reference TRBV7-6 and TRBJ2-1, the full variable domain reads GAGVSQSPRYKVTKRGQDVALRCDPISGHVSLYWYRQALGQGPEFLTYFNYEAQQDKSGLPNDRFSAERPEGSISTLTIQRTEQRDSAMYRCASSHLDRNYNEQFFGPGTRLTVL.

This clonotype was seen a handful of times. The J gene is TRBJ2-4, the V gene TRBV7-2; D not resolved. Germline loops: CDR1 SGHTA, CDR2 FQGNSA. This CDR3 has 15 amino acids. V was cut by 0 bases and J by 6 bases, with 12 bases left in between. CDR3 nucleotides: TGTGCCAGCAGCTTAGCGGGTACCGTTGGAAACATTCAGTACTTC. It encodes CASSLAGTVGNIQYF. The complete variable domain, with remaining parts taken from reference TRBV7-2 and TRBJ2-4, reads GAGVSQSPSNKVTEKGKDVELRCDPISGHTALYWYRQSLGQGLEFLIYFQGNSAPDKSGLPSDRFSAERTGGSVSTLTIQRTQQEDSAVYLCASSLAGTVGNIQYFGAGTRLSVL.

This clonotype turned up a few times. The CDR3 DNA is TGTGCCAGCAGCTTAGGACAGGCTGAAGCTTTCTTT. Translation gives CASSLGQAEAFF. The chain carries TRBV7-2 and TRBJ1-1; tentatively, D is TRBD1 (6 bases). From germline, CDR1 is SGHTA and CDR2 FQGNSA. Between the trimmed V and J ends, which lost 1 base and 6 bases, there was a span of 6 bases. The CDR3 is 12 amino acids.

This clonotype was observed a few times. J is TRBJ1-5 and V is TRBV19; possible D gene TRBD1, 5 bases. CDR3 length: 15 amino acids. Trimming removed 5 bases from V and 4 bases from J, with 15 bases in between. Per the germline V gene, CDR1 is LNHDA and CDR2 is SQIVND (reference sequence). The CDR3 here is CASSPRDLPNQPQHF. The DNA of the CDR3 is TGTGCCAGTAGTCCCCGGGACCTCCCGAATCAGCCCCAGCATTTT.

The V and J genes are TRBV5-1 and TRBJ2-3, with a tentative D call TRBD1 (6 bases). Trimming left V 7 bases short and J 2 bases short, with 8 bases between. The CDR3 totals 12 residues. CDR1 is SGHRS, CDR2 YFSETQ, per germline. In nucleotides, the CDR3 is TGCGCCAGCCGGGACACCACAGATACGCAGTATTTT. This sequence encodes CASRDTTDTQYF.

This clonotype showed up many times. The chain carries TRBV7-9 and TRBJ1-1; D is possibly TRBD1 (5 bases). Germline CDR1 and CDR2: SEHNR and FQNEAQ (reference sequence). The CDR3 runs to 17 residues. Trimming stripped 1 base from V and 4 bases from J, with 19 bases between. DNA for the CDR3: TGTGCCAGCAGCTTAGATGGGGACTCCCATGTTCGCACTGAAGCTTTCTTT. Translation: CASSLDGDSHVRTEAFF.

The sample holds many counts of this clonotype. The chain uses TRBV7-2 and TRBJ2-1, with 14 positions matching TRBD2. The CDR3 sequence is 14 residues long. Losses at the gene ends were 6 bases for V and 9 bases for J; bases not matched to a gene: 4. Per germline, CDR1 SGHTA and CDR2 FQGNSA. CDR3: CASSRTSGRPEQFF. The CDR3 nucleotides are TGTGCCAGCAGTCGGACTAGCGGGAGGCCTGAGCAGTTCTTC. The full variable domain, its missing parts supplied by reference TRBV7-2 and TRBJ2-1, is GAGVSQSPSNKVTEKGKDVELRCDPISGHTALYWYRQSLGQGLEFLIYFQGNSAPDKSGLPSDRFSAERTGGSVSTLTIQRTQQEDSAVYLCASSRTSGRPEQFFGPGTRLTVL.

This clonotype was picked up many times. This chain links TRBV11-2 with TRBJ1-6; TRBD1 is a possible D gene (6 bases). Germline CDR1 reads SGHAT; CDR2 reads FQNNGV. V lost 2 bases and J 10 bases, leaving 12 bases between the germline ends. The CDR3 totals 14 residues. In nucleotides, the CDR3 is TGTGCCAGCAGCTTATGGGGGGCTGGATCACCCCTCCACTTT. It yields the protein CASSLWGAGSPLHF.

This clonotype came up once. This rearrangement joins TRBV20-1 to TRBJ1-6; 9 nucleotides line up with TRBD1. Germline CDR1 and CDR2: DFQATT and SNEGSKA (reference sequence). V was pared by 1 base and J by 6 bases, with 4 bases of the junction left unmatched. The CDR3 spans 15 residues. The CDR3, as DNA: TGCAGTGCTAGAGGACAGGGGGGAATTAATTCACCCCTCCACTTT. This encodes CSARGQGGINSPLHF.

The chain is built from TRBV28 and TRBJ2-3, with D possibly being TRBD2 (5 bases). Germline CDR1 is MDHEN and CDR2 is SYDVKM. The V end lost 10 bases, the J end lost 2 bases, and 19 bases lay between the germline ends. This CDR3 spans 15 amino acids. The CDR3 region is CAIERSRTFTDTQYF. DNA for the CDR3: TGTGCCATCGAGAGGAGCCGGACTTTCACAGATACGCAGTATTTT. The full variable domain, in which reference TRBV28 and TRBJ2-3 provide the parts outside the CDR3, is DVKVTQSSRYLVKRTGEKVFLECVQDMDHENMFWYRQDPGLGLRLIYFSYDVKMKEKGDIPEGYSVSREKKERFSLILESASTNQTSMYLCAIERSRTFTDTQYFGPGTRLTVL.

The DNA of the CDR3 is TGTGCCAGCACCCTTCGGACAGGGACTGGAAACACCATATATTTT. Its protein product is CASTLRTGTGNTIYF. The V gene is TRBV28, the J gene TRBJ1-3; TRBD1 agrees at 8 bases. The ends lost 7 bases at V and 2 bases at J; junction bases unmatched: 7. The CDR3 length is 15 residues. The V gene's germline CDR1 is MDHEN and CDR2 SYDVKM.

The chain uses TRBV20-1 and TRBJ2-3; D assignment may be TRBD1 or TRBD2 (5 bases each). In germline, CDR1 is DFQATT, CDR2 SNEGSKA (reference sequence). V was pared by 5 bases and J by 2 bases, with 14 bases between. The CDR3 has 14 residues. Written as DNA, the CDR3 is TGCAGTGCTGGGGACGGGATCGACACAGATACGCAGTATTTT. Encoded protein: CSAGDGIDTDTQYF.

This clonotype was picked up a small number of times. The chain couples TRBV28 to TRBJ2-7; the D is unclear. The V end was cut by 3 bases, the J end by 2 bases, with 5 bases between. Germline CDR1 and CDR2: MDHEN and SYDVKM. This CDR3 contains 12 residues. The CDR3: CASSLFTYEQYF. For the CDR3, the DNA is TGTGCCAGCAGTTTGTTCACCTACGAGCAGTACTTC. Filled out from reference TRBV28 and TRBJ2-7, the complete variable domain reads DVKVTQSSRYLVKRTGEKVFLECVQDMDHENMFWYRQDPGLGLRLIYFSYDVKMKEKGDIPEGYSVSREKKERFSLILESASTNQTSMYLCASSLFTYEQYFGPGTRLTVT.

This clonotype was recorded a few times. The CDR3 is CASSDWEGLHGYTF. In nucleotides, the CDR3 is TGTGCCAGCAGTGACTGGGAAGGGCTGCATGGCTACACCTTC. The rearrangement uses TRBV25-1 and TRBJ1-2, with unresolved D. There are 14 residues in the CDR3. The V end lost 3 bases, the J end lost 6 bases, and 14 bases lay between the germline ends. CDR1 MGHDK and CDR2 SYGVNS come from the germline V gene.

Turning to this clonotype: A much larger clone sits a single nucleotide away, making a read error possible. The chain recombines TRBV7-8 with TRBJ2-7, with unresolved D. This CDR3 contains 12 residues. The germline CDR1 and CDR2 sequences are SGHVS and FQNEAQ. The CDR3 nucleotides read TGTGCCAGCAGCTTCGGACCTTACGAGCGGTACTTC. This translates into CASSFGPYERYF.

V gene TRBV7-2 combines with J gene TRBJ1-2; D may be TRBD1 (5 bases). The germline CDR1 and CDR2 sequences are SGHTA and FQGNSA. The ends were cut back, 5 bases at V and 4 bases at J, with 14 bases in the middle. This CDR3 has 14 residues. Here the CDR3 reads CASSPRDGPYGYTF. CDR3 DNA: TGTGCCAGCAGCCCCCGGGACGGGCCCTATGGCTACACCTTC.